This paragraph covers one TCR beta chain sequence. The V gene's germline CDR1 is MDHEN and CDR2 SYDVKM. The CDR3 has 13 residues. V lost 7 bases and J 0 bases, leaving 10 bases between the germline ends. In the original analysis: Reference gene primer amplification gave estimated nucleated cell counts. The assay was immunoSEQ multiplex PCR, and TCRdb's table has in-frame clones only and misses some. The V and J calls and clone size come from that table; D and trimming were worked out from the DNA. This table has approximately 96,000 clones, roughly 90% appearing once. This entry is derived from a study of blood T cell repertoires in COVID-19. As for the study in general: The United States, Italy and Spain provided the acute and convalescent COVID-19 samples. Nucleic acid was either cDNA or gDNA, and it came from T cells, B-cell-depleted T cells, or PBMCs.

The chain couples TRBV28 to TRBJ2-7, with a weak D call TRBD1 (5 bases). Sequenced: peripheral blood. The sequence was obtained from a man aged 55 to 70 with acute or convalescent COVID-19. As DNA, the CDR3 is TGTGCCAGCAAGGGGCCCCCCTCCTACGAGCAGTACTTC. The encoded protein is CASKGPPSYEQYF.